Below are 8 T cell receptor beta chains sequenced from a single sample in a study of cytomegalovirus exposure and HLA in healthy donors. PCR amplification relied on 60 Vbeta primers (plus 13 Jbeta primers). Method: immunoSEQ multiplex PCR; TCRdb's copy keeps in-frame clones and lacks some. This sample has about 62,000 clones, with over 75% found just once. Sequencing was done on a sample of PBMCs. These receptors all stem from a young man in good health and CMV-seronegative.

The sample holds a few counts of this clone. The chain links TRBV6-5 to TRBJ2-4; weak D call: TRBD1 (5 bases). Germline V gives CDR1 MNHEY, CDR2 SVGAGI. Between the trimmed V and J ends, which lost 2 bases and 9 bases, there was a span of 8 bases. The CDR3 is made up of 12 amino acids. The chain's CDR3 is CASSYQGSIQYF. The CDR3 DNA sequence: TGTGCCAGCAGTTACCAGGGATCCATTCAGTACTTC.

This chain links TRBV2 with TRBJ1-3; TRBD1 matches at 8 bases. The germline gives CDR1 SNHLY, CDR2 FYNNEI. The CDR3 length is 15 residues. Trimming removed 6 bases from V and 1 base from J; junction bases left unmatched: 5. Written as DNA, the CDR3 is TGTGCCAGCAGCCGGACAGGGAAGTCTGGAAACACCATATATTTT. It specifies CASSRTGKSGNTIYF.

Only one count was recorded for this clone. The chain couples TRBV6-1 to TRBJ2-5; a possible D gene is TRBD2 (6 bases). Germline V gene data show CDR1 as MNHNS and CDR2 as SASEGT. The germline V and J ends were trimmed by 6 bases and 5 bases, with 19 bases remaining between them. The CDR3 is 15 amino acids. CDR3 sequence: CASSSRRGDSETQYF. The DNA of the CDR3 is TGTGCCAGCAGCTCCCGGCGGGGCGATAGCGAGACCCAGTACTTC.

This clone was seen just once. The rearrangement links TRBV30 to TRBJ2-3; D is perhaps TRBD2 (6 bases). The CDR3 covers 15 residues. CDR1 and CDR2 (germline): GTSNPN, SVGIG (reference sequence). Trimming stripped 1 base from V and 6 bases from J, with 17 bases between. CDR3 sequence reads: CAWSAAGFRWDTQYF. The CDR3 DNA reads as TGTGCCTGGAGTGCAGCGGGCTTCCGATGGGATACGCAGTATTTT.

The chain combines TRBV5-1 with TRBJ2-1, with a possible D match to TRBD2 (5 bases). V lost 4 bases and J lost 7, with 12 bases in between. Per germline, CDR1 SGHRS and CDR2 YFSETQ. The CDR3 covers 13 residues. CDR3 sequence (DNA): TGCGCCAGCAGCCCCGGACTTGAAAATGAGCAGTTCTTC. Protein product: CASSPGLENEQFF.

This sequence joins TRBV28 and TRBJ1-1, with a tentative D call TRBD1 (6 bases). From germline, CDR1 is MDHEN and CDR2 SYDVKM. This CDR3 spans 13 amino acids. V was cut by 6 bases and J by 4 bases, with 12 bases left in between. The CDR3 sequence: CASRGRGGTEAFF. CDR3 nucleotide sequence: TGTGCCAGCAGAGGCAGGGGCGGCACTGAAGCTTTCTTT.

This clone was observed a handful of times. Here the CDR3 reads CASSESPDTGELFF. CDR3 DNA: TGTGCCAGCAGTGAGTCGCCGGACACCGGGGAGCTGTTTTTT. The J gene is TRBJ2-2, the V gene TRBV6-4; D is undetermined. CDR1 MRHNA and CDR2 SNTAGT come from the germline V gene. This CDR3 contains 14 residues. V was clipped by 3 bases and J by 3 bases, with 8 bases between them.

The V gene is TRBV10-3, the J gene TRBJ2-3, with TRBD1 matching over 8 bases. The V gene's germline CDR1 is ENHRY and CDR2 SYGVKD. This CDR3 is 13 amino acids long. Trimming at V came to 8 bases and at J to 4 bases, leaving 5 bases not matched to a gene. The CDR3 loop reads CAIDRGQSDTQYF. The DNA for the CDR3 is TGTGCCATCGACAGGGGTCAATCAGATACGCAGTATTTT.